This TCR beta chain was recorded in a study of neurological immune-mediated disorders (dated by TCRdb to about 2019). About the investigation overall: Peripheral blood TCR-beta repertoires from patients with HTLV-I-associated myelopathy (HAM/TSP), patients with multiple sclerosis, and healthy controls were compared in the study using UMI-based sequencing. The 95 to 120 TCR-beta libraries covered PBMC samples along with longitudinal samples, technical triplicates, and paired sorted CD4+ and CD8+ T-cell subsets. The cohort was made up of 60 to 75 subjects, consisting of roughly 14 HAM/TSP patients, around 35 multiple sclerosis patients and some 20 healthy controls. General findings and caveats noted by the study authors: No identical CDR3 amino acid sequences were found to be shared among expanded clones across subjects, suggesting that TCR-beta repertoires were private in all groups. The highest TCR clonal expansion was observed in HAM/TSP patients, whereas the lowest was observed in MS patients, even when compared with healthy controls.

cDNA was synthesized by template-switch 5'RACE using a primer carrying a 10-nucleotide random unique molecular identifier by which each TCR transcript was tagged. Over 180 million TCR-beta sequences, covering 15-18 subjects, were produced in each sequencing run. The RNeasy kit was used to extract total RNA. TCR-beta VDJ regions were amplified with primers for the TCR constant region and the 5'RACE anchor, using the KAPA Real-time Library Amplification kit. A first PCR added sample indexes and Illumina adaptors, and a second PCR then raised library yield. After Ampure bead purification, the TCR product of roughly 650 bp was size-selected on a 2% E-gel SizeSelection system. Before pooling, libraries had their quality checked on a Bioanalyzer, their concentration measured with Qubit, and their quantity determined with the Kapa Library Quantification kit. Libraries were sequenced paired-end 2 x 150 bp on an Illumina HiSeq 2500. To increase sequence diversity, about 25-31% phiX was spiked into each library pool. On the study's bioinformatics: Quality-filtered reads were processed with the UMI-based MiGEC pipeline, and over 80% of raw TCR sequences were removed by the MiGEC pipeline during error correction. IMGT germline references were used for alignment of VDJ genes, and clonotypes were defined by a unique CDR3 amino acid sequence together with V-J genes. Clonal expansion, Shannon diversity and CDR3 relatedness (CalcPairwiseDistances, ClusterSamples) were evaluated with VDJtools, and phylogenetic trees were built with CLCbio workbench. A clone was classed as expanded if it had 8 or more unique UMIs, a cutoff based on coefficient-of-variation modelling across technical triplicates. In-frame beta chains were kept once TCRdb had trimmed the public reads at Q25 with fastp and called clones with MiXCR. CDR3 protein sequences are deduplicated, and each keeps its most common genes and DNA. The V and J calls and clone size come from TCRdb's table, not from the authors' own analysis. The sample records 65,000 to 90,000 distinct CDR3 sequences, 10% of which are singletons. Clones ranked in the top ten supply under 2% of the sample.

This clonotype was recorded many times. The target of this receptor is not known. Base qualities were left out, and no much larger clone turns up one base away. The CDR3 goes from the cysteine to the phenylalanine over 11 residues. This entry keeps only the CDR3 DNA: 33 bases, framed from base 1. V lost 0 bases and J lost 11 bases; the stretch between them is 7 bases long. CDR1 LGHDT and CDR2 YNNKEL are derived from the germline V gene (reference sequence). Blood bank volunteers in Maryland, USA served as the healthy controls. For the unsorted PBMC libraries, 2 million PBMCs were stored in RNAlater at -80 degrees C until RNA extraction and were used to generate the libraries. Peripheral blood was subjected to Ficoll-Hypaque density gradient centrifugation to isolate PBMCs, which were then cryopreserved in liquid nitrogen.

This chain joins TRBV3-1 to TRBJ1-1, with no reliable assignment of the D segment. Specimen: PBMCs. The source of this sequence is a middle-aged man in good health. This receptor has the CDR3 CASSQDTWAFF. At the DNA level, the sequence is TGTGCCAGCAGCCAAGATACCTGGGCTTTCTTT.